The 18 T cell receptor beta chains reported below all come from one sample, sequenced in a study of blood T cell repertoires in COVID-19. The assay was immunoSEQ multiplex PCR, and TCRdb's table has in-frame clones only and misses some. The sample carries 250,000 to 300,000 clones, under 95% recorded once. Sequenced sample: PBMCs or T cells enriched from blood (not recorded which). The receptors shown here come from a woman aged 40 to 50 with acute COVID-19.

This chain uses TRBV6-5 with TRBJ2-7, with D perhaps matching TRBD2 (6 bases). Germline CDR1 and CDR2: MNHEY and SVGAGI. The CDR3 is 12 residues long. V shed 8 bases and J shed 2 bases, with 10 bases lying between them. The CDR3 region has the DNA TGTGCCAGCGGCGGGAATACCTACGAGCAGTACTTC. Protein sequence: CASGGNTYEQYF.

This rearrangement joins TRBV7-8 to TRBJ1-2, with a possible D match to TRBD1 (6 bases). The CDR3 loop spans 13 amino acids. Germline-derived CDR1 and CDR2 are SGHVS and FQNEAQ. V shed 1 base and J shed 8 bases, with 11 bases lying between them. CDR3 protein: CASSLEQGGGYTF. As DNA, the CDR3 is TGTGCCAGCAGCTTAGAACAGGGAGGGGGCTACACCTTC.

The chain has TRBV29-1 and TRBJ2-1; 7 bases are a match to TRBD1. V was pared by 4 bases and J by 6 bases, with 3 bases of the junction left unmatched. The CDR3 loop spans 12 amino acids. Germline lookup yields CDR1 SQVTM and CDR2 ANQGSEA. The CDR3: CSVVKGANEQFF. Here the CDR3 DNA reads TGCAGCGTTGTGAAGGGGGCCAATGAGCAGTTCTTC.

The rearrangement links TRBV6-5 to TRBJ2-2; TRBD2 agrees at 7 bases. Germline assignment: CDR1 MNHEY and CDR2 SVGAGI. The CDR3 is made up of 14 amino acids. V was pared by 7 bases and J by 1 base, with 3 bases of the junction left unmatched. This CDR3 reads CASTLALNTGELFF. The CDR3 coding sequence is TGTGCCAGCACACTAGCGTTGAACACCGGGGAGCTGTTTTTT.

This chain uses TRBV6-5 with TRBJ1-1; 8 nucleotides line up with TRBD1. The germline CDR1 and CDR2 sequences are MNHEY and SVGAGI. Trimming removed 11 bases from V and 6 bases from J; junction bases left unmatched: 5. There are 11 residues in the CDR3. CDR3 region: CASDRVPEAFF. Here the CDR3 DNA reads TGTGCCTCGGACAGGGTGCCTGAAGCTTTCTTT.

CDR3 in DNA: TGTGCCAGCAGCCCACCTCCGGGTCCCGGGTTTTATGGCTACACCTTC. Residues: CASSPPPGPGFYGYTF. This chain connects TRBV7-9 to TRBJ1-2; unclear D gene. V was pared by 5 bases and J by 5 bases, with 21 bases between. Germline V gives CDR1 SEHNR, CDR2 FQNEAQ (reference sequence). This CDR3 contains 16 residues.

V gene TRBV19 combines with J gene TRBJ2-4; 11 nucleotides line up with TRBD1. The trim removed 3 bases at V and 0 bases at J, leaving 4 bases unmatched. Germline V gene sequence: CDR1 LNHDA, CDR2 SQIVND (reference sequence). The CDR3 is 17 residues long. The CDR3 is CASSIRGQGEAKNIQYF. The CDR3 nucleotides are TGTGCCAGTAGTATTCGGGGACAGGGGGAAGCCAAAAACATTCAGTACTTC.

Only one count was recorded for this clone. The chain recombines TRBV7-9 with TRBJ1-1; TRBD1 is a possible D gene (6 bases). The CDR3 has 11 amino acids. Germline CDR1 is SEHNR and CDR2 is FQNEAQ (reference sequence). Trimming stripped 4 bases from V and 8 bases from J, with 8 bases between. The CDR3 DNA follows: TGTGCCAGCAGCTCGACAGGCGAAGCTTTCTTT. Protein: CASSSTGEAFF.

The J gene is TRBJ2-3, the V gene TRBV27; D possibly corresponds to TRBD2 (6 bases). Trimming removed 4 bases at V and 0 bases at J, with 11 bases between. The CDR3 length is 15 residues. CDR1 MNHEY and CDR2 SMNVEV come from the germline V gene (reference sequence). CDR3 residues: CASSSRGISTDTQYF. CDR3 bases: TGTGCCAGCAGTTCGCGGGGTATTAGCACAGATACGCAGTATTTT.

In its sample, this clone was seen once. The rearrangement joins TRBV18 to TRBJ1-1; D remains ambiguous. CDR3 length: 15 amino acids. V lost 3 bases to trimming and J lost 5 bases, with 16 bases between them. CDR1 and CDR2 (germline): KGHSH, LQKENI. The CDR3 nucleotides are TGTGCCAGCTCACCCAGACAATCTGGTGGGACTGAAGCTTTCTTT. Protein: CASSPRQSGGTEAFF.

The J gene is TRBJ1-2, the V gene TRBV3-1 (or the pseudogene TRBV3-2), with D tentatively TRBD1 (6 bases). This CDR3 has 15 residues. Germline CDR1 is LGHDT and CDR2 is YNNKEL (reference sequence). Trimming cost V 5 bases and J 7 bases, with 20 bases left between them. DNA for the CDR3: TGTGCCAGCAGCTCCCAACTGGACAGCCCTCCTGGCTACACCTTC. Translating gives CASSSQLDSPPGYTF.

This sequence joins TRBV12-3 or TRBV12-4 and TRBJ2-1, with D tentatively TRBD2 (5 bases). This CDR3 spans 11 amino acids. V lost 0 bases and J 12 bases, leaving 6 bases between the germline ends. CDR3 coding DNA: TGTGCCAGCAGTTTAGCGAGGGTGCAGTTCTTC. It specifies CASSLARVQFF.

This chain joins TRBV4-1 and TRBJ1-2; TRBD1 matches at 8 bases. CDR3 size: 15 residues. Germline CDR1 MGHRA, CDR2 YSYEKL. V dropped 2 bases and J dropped 5; count of bases not matched to a gene: 7. The CDR3 protein is CASSQTGQGGYGYTF. DNA of the CDR3: TGCGCCAGCAGCCAAACCGGACAGGGAGGGTATGGCTACACCTTC.

This clone has more than one count but fewer than ten. The CDR3 protein is CASSLARGTGGTYEQYF. The CDR3 nucleotides are TGTGCCAGCAGCTTGGCCAGGGGGACAGGGGGAACATACGAGCAGTACTTC. The J gene is TRBJ2-7, the V gene TRBV5-5, with 11 bases lining up with TRBD1. This CDR3 region has 17 residues. The J segment lost 4 bases and the V segment lost 0 bases, leaving 9 bases of the junction unmatched. Germline V gene lookup returns CDR1 SGHKS and CDR2 YYEKEE (reference sequence).

The chain couples TRBV15 to TRBJ1-5; D call uncertain. V was trimmed by 1 base and J by 1 base, leaving 5 bases between them. CDR3 length equals 14 residues. Germline V gene sequence: CDR1 LNHNV, CDR2 YYDKDF (reference sequence). The CDR3 sequence is CATSRGLSNQPQHF. The CDR3 DNA is TGTGCCACCAGCAGAGGACTGAGCAATCAGCCCCAGCATTTT.

CDR3 region: CASSKNTGTIENEQFF. In DNA, the CDR3 is TGTGCCAGCAGCAAAAATACAGGGACGATAGAAAATGAGCAGTTCTTC. The chain couples TRBV21-1 to TRBJ2-1; the D call in the table, TRBD1, was not verified against the DNA. TRBV21-1 is tagged as a pseudogene. The CDR3 spans 16 residues.

This clone was detected only once. This chain links TRBV5-1 with TRBJ2-6, with D possibly TRBD1 on 6 matching bases. CDR1 and CDR2 from the germline V gene are SGHRS and YFSETQ. There are 15 residues in the CDR3. Trimming removed 6 bases at V and 0 bases at J, with 10 bases between. The CDR3 DNA sequence: TGCGCCAGCAACCAGGGGAGCTCTGGGGCCAACGTCCTGACTTTC. This sequence encodes CASNQGSSGANVLTF. Using reference TRBV5-1 and TRBJ2-6 for the parts outside the CDR3, the full variable domain is KAGVTQTPRYLIKTRGQQVTLSCSPISGHRSVSWYQQTPGQGLQFLFEYFSETQRNKGNFPGRFSGRQFSNSRSEMNVSTLELGDSALYLCASNQGSSGANVLTFGAGSRLTVL.

The CDR3, as DNA: TGTGCCAGCAGCAAACGGACAGGGAGCTCTGGAAACACCATATATTTT. Its translation: CASSKRTGSSGNTIYF. The rearrangement links TRBV11-3 to TRBJ1-3, with 8 bases lining up with TRBD1. CDR3 length equals 16 residues. Germline V gene data show CDR1 as SGHNT and CDR2 as YENEEA. The junction had 6 bases not matched to a gene; V was cut back by 5 bases and J by 0 bases. The whole variable domain, filled in from reference TRBV11-3 and TRBJ1-3, reads EAGVVQSPRYKIIEKKQPVAFWCNPISGHNTLYWYLQNLGQGPELLIRYENEEAVDDSQLPKDRFSAERLKGVDSTLKIQPAELGDSAVYLCASSKRTGSSGNTIYFGEGSWLTVV.